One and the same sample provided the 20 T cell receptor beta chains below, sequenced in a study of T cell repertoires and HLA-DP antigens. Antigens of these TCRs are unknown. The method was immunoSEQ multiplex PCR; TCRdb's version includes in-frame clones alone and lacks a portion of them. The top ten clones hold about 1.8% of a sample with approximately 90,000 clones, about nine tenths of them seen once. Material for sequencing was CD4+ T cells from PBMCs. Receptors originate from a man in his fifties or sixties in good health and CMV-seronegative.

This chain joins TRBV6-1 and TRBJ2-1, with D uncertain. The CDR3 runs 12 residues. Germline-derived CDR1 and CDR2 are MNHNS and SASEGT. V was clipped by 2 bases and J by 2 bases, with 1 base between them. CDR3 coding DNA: TGTGCCAGCAGTGAAACCTACAATGAGCAGTTCTTC. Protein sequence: CASSETYNEQFF.

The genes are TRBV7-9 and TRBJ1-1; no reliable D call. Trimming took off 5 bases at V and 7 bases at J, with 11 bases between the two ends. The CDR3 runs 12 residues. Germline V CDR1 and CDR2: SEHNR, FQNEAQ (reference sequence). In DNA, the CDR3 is TGTGCCAGCAGCCGCTTGGAGGTTGAAGCTTTCTTT. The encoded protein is CASSRLEVEAFF.

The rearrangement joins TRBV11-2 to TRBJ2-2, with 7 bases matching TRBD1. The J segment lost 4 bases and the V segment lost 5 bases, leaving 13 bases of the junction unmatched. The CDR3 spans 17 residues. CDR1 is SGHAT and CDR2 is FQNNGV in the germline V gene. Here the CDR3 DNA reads TGTGCCAGCAGCCACATTCCTACAGGGGCGGCCACCGGGGAGCTGTTTTTT. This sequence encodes CASSHIPTGAATGELFF.

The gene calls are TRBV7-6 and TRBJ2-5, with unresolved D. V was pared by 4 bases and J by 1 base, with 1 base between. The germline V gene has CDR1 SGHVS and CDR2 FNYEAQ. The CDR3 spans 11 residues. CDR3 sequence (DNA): TGTGCCAGCAGCTCCCAAGAGACCCAGTACTTC. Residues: CASSSQETQYF.

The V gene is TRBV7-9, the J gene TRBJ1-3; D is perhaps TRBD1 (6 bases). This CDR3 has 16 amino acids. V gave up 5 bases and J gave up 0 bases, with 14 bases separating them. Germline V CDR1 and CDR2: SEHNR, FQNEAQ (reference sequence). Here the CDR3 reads CASSIIRQDSGNTIYF. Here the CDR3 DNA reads TGTGCCAGCAGCATTATCCGACAGGACTCTGGAAACACCATATATTTT.

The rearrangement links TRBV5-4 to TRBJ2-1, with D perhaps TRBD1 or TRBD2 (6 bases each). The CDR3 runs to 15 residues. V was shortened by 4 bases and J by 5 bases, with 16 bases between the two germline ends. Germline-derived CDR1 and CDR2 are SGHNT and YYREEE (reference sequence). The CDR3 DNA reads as TGTGCCAGCAGCCCGAATCGGGGGACACACAATGAGCAGTTCTTC. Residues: CASSPNRGTHNEQFF.

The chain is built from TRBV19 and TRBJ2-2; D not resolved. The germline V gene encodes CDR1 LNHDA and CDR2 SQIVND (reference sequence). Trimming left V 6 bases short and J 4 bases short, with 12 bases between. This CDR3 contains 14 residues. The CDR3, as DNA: TGTGCCAGTAGCCCTAACCCCGTCACCGGGGAGCTGTTTTTT. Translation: CASSPNPVTGELFF.

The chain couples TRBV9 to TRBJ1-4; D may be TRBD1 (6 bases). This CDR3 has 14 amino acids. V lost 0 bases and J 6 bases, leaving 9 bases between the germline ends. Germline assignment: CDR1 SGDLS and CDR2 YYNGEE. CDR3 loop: CASSVGAGDEKLFF. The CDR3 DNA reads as TGTGCCAGCAGCGTAGGCGCAGGGGATGAAAAACTGTTTTTT.

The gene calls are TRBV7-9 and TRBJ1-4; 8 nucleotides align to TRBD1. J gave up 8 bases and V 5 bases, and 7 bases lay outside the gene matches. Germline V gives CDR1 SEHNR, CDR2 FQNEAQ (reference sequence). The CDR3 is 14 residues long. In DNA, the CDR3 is TGTGCCAGCAGCCAAGGACAGGGCTACGAAAAACTGTTTTTT. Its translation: CASSQGQGYEKLFF. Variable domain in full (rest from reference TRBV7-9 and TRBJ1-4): DTGVSQNPRHKITKRGQNVTFRCDPISEHNRLYWYRQTLGQGPEFLTYFQNEAQLEKSRLLSDRFSAERPKGSFSTLEIQRTEQGDSAMYLCASSQGQGYEKLFFGSGTQLSVL.

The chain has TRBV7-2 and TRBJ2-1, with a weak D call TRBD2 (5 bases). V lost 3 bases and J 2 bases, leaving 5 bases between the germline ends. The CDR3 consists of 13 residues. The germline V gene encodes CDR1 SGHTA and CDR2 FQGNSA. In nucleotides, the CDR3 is TGTGCCAGCAGCTTCGGGACCTACAATGAGCAGTTCTTC. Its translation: CASSFGTYNEQFF.

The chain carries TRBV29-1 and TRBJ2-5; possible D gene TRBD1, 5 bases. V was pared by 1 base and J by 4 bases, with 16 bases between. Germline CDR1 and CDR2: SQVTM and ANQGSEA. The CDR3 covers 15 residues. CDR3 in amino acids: CSVEVPDMGGETQYF. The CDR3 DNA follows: TGCAGCGTTGAAGTTCCGGACATGGGTGGAGAGACCCAGTACTTC.

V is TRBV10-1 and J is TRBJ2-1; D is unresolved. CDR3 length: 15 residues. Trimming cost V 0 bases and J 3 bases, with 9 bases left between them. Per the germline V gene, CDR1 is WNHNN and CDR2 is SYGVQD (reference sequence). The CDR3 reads CASSESRTLYNEQFF. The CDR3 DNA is TGCGCCAGCAGTGAGTCCAGGACCCTCTACAATGAGCAGTTCTTC.

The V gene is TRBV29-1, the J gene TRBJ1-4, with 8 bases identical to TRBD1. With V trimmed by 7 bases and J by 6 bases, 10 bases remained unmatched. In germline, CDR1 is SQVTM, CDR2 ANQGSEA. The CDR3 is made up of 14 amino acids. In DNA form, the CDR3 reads TGCAGCGCCCGGGGGACAGGCTCTCATGAAAAACTGTTTTTT. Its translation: CSARGTGSHEKLFF.

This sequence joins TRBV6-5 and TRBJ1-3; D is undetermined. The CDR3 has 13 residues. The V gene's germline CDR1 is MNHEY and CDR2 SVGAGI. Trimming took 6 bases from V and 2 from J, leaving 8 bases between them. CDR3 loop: CASRARAGNTIYF. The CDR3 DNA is TGTGCCAGCAGAGCCCGAGCTGGAAACACCATATATTTT.

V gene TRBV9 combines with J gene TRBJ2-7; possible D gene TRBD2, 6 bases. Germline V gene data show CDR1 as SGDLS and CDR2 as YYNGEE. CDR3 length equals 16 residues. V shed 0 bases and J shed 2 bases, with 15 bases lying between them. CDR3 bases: TGTGCCAGCAGCGTAGAATTGGCGGGACCCCCCTACGAGCAGTACTTC. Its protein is CASSVELAGPPYEQYF. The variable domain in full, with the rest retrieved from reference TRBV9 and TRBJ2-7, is DSGVTQTPKHLITATGQRVTLRCSPRSGDLSVYWYQQSLDQGLQFLIQYYNGEERAKGNILERFSAQQFPDLHSELNLSSLELGDSALYFCASSVELAGPPYEQYFGPGTRLTVT.

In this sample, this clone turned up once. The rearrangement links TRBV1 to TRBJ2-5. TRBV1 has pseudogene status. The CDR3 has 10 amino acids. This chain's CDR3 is CTSSQETQYF. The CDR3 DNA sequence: TGCACCAGCAGCCAAGAGACCCAGTACTTC.

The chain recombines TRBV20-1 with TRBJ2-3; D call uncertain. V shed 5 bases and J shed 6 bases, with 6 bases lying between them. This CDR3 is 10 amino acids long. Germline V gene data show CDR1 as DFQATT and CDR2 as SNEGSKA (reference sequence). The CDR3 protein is CSARRDTQYF. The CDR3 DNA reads TGCAGTGCTCGACGGGATACGCAGTATTTT.

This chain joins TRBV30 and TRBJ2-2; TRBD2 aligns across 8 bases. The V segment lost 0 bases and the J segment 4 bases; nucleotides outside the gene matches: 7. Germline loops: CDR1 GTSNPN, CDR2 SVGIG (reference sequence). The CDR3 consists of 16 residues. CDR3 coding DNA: TGTGCCTGGAGTGTTACCCGGGAGGGCCCCACCGGGGAGCTGTTTTTT. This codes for CAWSVTREGPTGELFF.

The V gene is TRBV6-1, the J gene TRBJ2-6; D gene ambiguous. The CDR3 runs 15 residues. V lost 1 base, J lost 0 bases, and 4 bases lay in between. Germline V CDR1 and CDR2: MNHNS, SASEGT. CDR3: CASSEVVSGANVLTF. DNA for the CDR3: TGTGCCAGCAGTGAAGTAGTCTCTGGGGCCAACGTCCTGACTTTC.

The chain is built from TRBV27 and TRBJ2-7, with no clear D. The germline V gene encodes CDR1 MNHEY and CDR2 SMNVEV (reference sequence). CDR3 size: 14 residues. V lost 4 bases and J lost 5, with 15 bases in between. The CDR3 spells CASSSAIYRHEQYF. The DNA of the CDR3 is TGTGCCAGCAGTTCCGCTATCTATCGCCACGAGCAGTACTTC.